The clone carrying this TCR beta chain was found a few times. Its specificity is not known. This specimen comes from a study of cytomegalovirus exposure and HLA in healthy donors. Study-level findings and limits: TCR beta sequences reportedly predicted the HLA-A and HLA-B alleles of most subjects accurately.

The PCR contained 60 Vbeta and 13 Jbeta primers. Only in-frame clones appear in the TCRdb table, and some are missing; sequencing was by immunoSEQ multiplex PCR. The data contain about 92,000 clones, 81% of them singletons. Between the trimmed V and J ends, which lost 4 bases and 2 bases, there was a span of 9 bases. Germline V gives CDR1 MNHEY, CDR2 SVGAGI. The CDR3 runs to 14 residues. The source is a girl between 2 and 10 years old in good health and CMV-seropositive. Sequenced material: PBMCs. This sequence joins TRBV6-5 and TRBJ1-5; D call uncertain. In DNA, the CDR3 is TGTGCCAGCAGTTCCCGGGGTGGCAATCAGCCCCAGCATTTT. This translates into CASSSRGGNQPQHF.